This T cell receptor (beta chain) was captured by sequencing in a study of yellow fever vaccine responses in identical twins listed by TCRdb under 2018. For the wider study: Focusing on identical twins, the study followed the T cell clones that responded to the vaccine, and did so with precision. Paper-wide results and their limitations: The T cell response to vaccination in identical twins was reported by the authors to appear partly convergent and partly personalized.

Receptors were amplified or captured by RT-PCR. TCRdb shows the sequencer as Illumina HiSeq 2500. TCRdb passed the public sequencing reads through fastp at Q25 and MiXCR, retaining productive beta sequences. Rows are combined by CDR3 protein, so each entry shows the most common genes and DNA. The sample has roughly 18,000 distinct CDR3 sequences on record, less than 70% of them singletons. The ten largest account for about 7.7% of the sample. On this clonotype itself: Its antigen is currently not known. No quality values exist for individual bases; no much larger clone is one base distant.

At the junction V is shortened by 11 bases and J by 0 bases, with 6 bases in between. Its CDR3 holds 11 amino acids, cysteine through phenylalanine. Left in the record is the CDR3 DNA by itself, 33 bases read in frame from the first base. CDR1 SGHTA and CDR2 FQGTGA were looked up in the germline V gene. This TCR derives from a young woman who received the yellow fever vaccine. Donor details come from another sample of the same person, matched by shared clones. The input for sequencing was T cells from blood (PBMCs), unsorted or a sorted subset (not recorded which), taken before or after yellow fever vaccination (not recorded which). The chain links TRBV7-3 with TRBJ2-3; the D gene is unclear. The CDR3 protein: CAVGSTDTQYF. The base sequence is TGTGCCGTGGGCAGCACAGATACGCAGTATTTT.